This TCR beta chain is from a study of shared clonotypes between healthy human individuals. CDR1 is KGHSH, CDR2 LQKENI, per germline. The CDR3 consists of 15 residues. To note about this clone: At one end the junction does not follow the germline gene, possibly because of a read error.

CD45RO-negative, CCR7-positively selected cells formed the naive CD8 fraction, excluding terminally differentiated effector memory CD45RA+ cells. As originally analysed: With immunoSEQ giving junction-only sequences and no quality scores, filtering differed. Sequencing used immunoSEQ multiplex PCR; TCRdb keeps in-frame clones, though not all of them. D and trimming come from the DNA, and the V and J calls and clone size come from that table. This table holds around 2,000,000 clones, approximately 95% found once. The sequenced sample was naive CD8+ T cells sorted from blood. The sequence was obtained from a man younger than 30 in good health. The chain uses TRBV18 and TRBJ1-2; 9 nucleotides line up with TRBD1. In nucleotides, the CDR3 is TGTGCCAGCTCAACACCGGGACAGGGTTTCTATGGCTACACCTTC. This gives the protein CASSTPGQGFYGYTF.